Reported below is one TCR beta chain. This sample is part of a study of tumor-infiltrating lymphocytes in localized non-small cell lung cancer. Trimming shortened V by 5 bases and J by 5 bases, and 15 bases separated the two germline ends. CDR3 length equals 15 residues. Germline CDR1 reads SGHVS; CDR2 reads FNYEAQ. Libraries were prepared by immunoSEQ multiplex PCR; TCRdb keeps only in-frame clonotypes and omits some of them. The profile shows approximately 9,500 clones, around 76% of them singletons. This clonotype was obtained from a human donor with non-small cell lung cancer. Sequencing used uninvolved lung tissue not adjacent to the tumor. The chain is built from TRBV7-6 and TRBJ1-4, with D possibly being TRBD1 (6 bases). The CDR3 sequence is CASSTHRVDNEKLFF. The CDR3, as DNA: TGTGCCAGCAGCACCCACAGGGTTGACAATGAAAAACTGTTTTTT. Based on the CDR3 plus reference TRBV7-6 and TRBJ1-4, the full variable domain is GAGVSQSPRYKVTKRGQDVALRCDPISGHVSLYWYRQALGQGPEFLTYFNYEAQQDKSGLPNDRFSAERPEGSISTLTIQRTEQRDSAMYRCASSTHRVDNEKLFFGSGTQLSVL.